A selection of T cell receptor beta chains follows, all from one sample in a study of cytomegalovirus exposure and HLA in healthy donors. Assay used: immunoSEQ multiplex PCR; TCRdb lists only in-frame clones, some missing. The sample carries approximately 170,000 clones, around 77% recorded once. The sequenced sample consisted of PBMCs. These receptors all come from a woman between 25 and 40 years old in good health and CMV-seropositive. CDR3s include the opening cysteine and the closing phenylalanine or tryptophan. The D gene is left open where the match is weak. Expanded clones get a size class; other rows say once, few or many, or leave the size out.

.,TRBD1,TRBV6-5,TRBJ1-1,CASSPTGATNTEAFF,TGTGCCAGCAGTCCTACAGGGGCTACGAACACTGAAGCTTTCTTT
.,.,TRBV4-3,TRBJ1-2,CASSQDHAQGYGYTF,TGCGCCAGCAGCCAAGATCATGCGCAGGGATATGGCTACACCTTC
.,.,TRBV6-5,TRBJ1-2,CASSRDRPRDYGYTF,TGTGCCAGCAGCCGAGACAGGCCGCGAGACTATGGCTACACCTTC
.,.,TRBV6-1,TRBJ2-5,CASSQVGETQYF,TGTGCCAGCAGTCAGGTGGGAGAGACCCAGTACTTC
.,TRBD1,TRBV11-3,TRBJ2-1,CASRNRGNEQFF,TGTGCCAGCAGAAACAGGGGCAATGAGCAGTTCTTC
.,TRBD2,TRBV25-1,TRBJ2-4,CASSETAGDTSAKNIQYF,TGTGCCAGCAGTGAGACAGCGGGGGATACCTCAGCCAAAAACATTCAGTACTTC
.,TRBD1,TRBV7-9,TRBJ1-4,CASSLGGQGKDEKLFF,TGTGCCAGCAGCTTAGGAGGACAGGGAAAGGATGAAAAACTGTTTTTT
.,TRBD2,TRBV5-4,TRBJ2-1,CASSVVGTTNNEQFF,TGTGCCAGCAGCGTGGTAGGGACTACCAACAATGAGCAGTTCTTC
.,.,TRBV29-1,TRBJ1-5,CSVEQGKRSNQPQHF,TGCAGCGTTGAACAGGGGAAGCGGAGCAATCAGCCCCAGCATTTT
.,TRBD1,TRBV4-3,TRBJ2-7,CASSQATGAVYEQYF,TGCGCCAGCAGCCAAGCGACAGGGGCAGTCTACGAGCAGTACTTC
.,.,TRBV6-1,TRBJ2-1,CASRDDRHNEQFF,TGTGCCAGCAGAGACGACAGACACAATGAGCAGTTCTTC
.,.,TRBV19,TRBJ2-1,CASSSAGTYNEQFF,TGTGCCAGTAGTAGTGCGGGGACCTACAATGAGCAGTTCTTC
.,.,TRBV27,TRBJ1-1,CASSLKGLGSGNTEAFF,TGTGCCAGCAGTTTAAAAGGCCTCGGGAGCGGAAACACTGAAGCTTTCTTT
.,.,TRBV10-2,TRBJ2-7,CASSESGGSLYEQYF,TGCGCCAGCAGTGAGTCAGGTGGGAGCCTCTACGAGCAGTACTTC
.,TRBD1,TRBV5-4,TRBJ2-2,CASSFGQGQTGELFF,TGTGCCAGCAGCTTCGGACAGGGTCAAACCGGGGAGCTGTTTTTT
.,TRBD2,TRBV9,TRBJ2-1,CASSPWASGSLHNEQFF,TGTGCCAGCAGCCCCTGGGCTAGCGGGAGTCTCCACAATGAGCAGTTCTTC
once,.,TRBV7-2,TRBJ2-5,CASSRTAGTQYF,TGTGCCAGCAGTCGCACCGCAGGGACCCAGTACTTC
few,TRBD1,TRBV19,TRBJ2-3,CASSWDRDVTDTQYF,TGTGCCAGCTCTTGGGACAGGGATGTAACAGATACGCAGTATTTT
few,.,TRBV18,TRBJ1-1,CASSQQGRGTEAFF,TGTGCCAGCTCGCAACAGGGCAGGGGCACTGAAGCTTTCTTT
.,TRBD1,TRBV29-1,TRBJ1-2,CSVAGQGAYGYTF,TGCAGCGTTGCAGGACAGGGGGCTTATGGCTACACCTTC
.,.,TRBV7-2,TRBJ1-3,CASSPSAGSAGNTIYF,TGTGCCAGCAGCCCCTCCGCGGGAAGCGCTGGAAACACCATATATTTT
.,TRBD1,TRBV13,TRBJ2-1,CASSSTTTGQYYNEQFF,TGTGCCAGCAGCTCCACTACCACGGGACAGTACTACAATGAGCAGTTCTTC
.,TRBD2,TRBV5-4,TRBJ2-2,CASSTGTSGKSGELFF,TGTGCCAGCAGCACCGGGACTAGCGGGAAATCCGGGGAGCTGTTTTTT
.,.,TRBV9,TRBJ1-2,CASSVDKRGGIPPNGYTF,TGTGCCAGCAGCGTAGATAAACGCGGAGGAATCCCTCCAAATGGCTACACCTTC
.,TRBD1,TRBV7-8,TRBJ2-3,CASSLDRGADTQYF,TGTGCCAGCAGCTTAGACAGGGGAGCAGATACGCAGTATTTT
once,TRBD2,TRBV28,TRBJ2-3,CASSSPSGGAVRTDTQYF,TGTGCCAGCAGTTCCCCCAGCGGGGGGGCGGTTAGGACAGATACGCAGTATTTT
.,TRBD2,TRBV5-6,TRBJ2-1,CASSLGGGDYNEQFF,TGTGCCAGCAGCTTAGGCGGGGGAGACTACAATGAGCAGTTCTTC
.,.,TRBV6-1,TRBJ2-7,CASSEIRQGGQYF,TGTGCCAGCAGTGAAATCAGACAGGGAGGGCAGTACTTC
.,.,TRBV27,TRBJ1-2,CASSLSGLQDGYTF,TGTGCCAGCAGTTTATCGGGCTTACAGGATGGCTACACCTTC
.,.,TRBV30,TRBJ1-2,CAWSTGNGYTF,TGTGCCTGGAGTACGGGGAATGGCTACACCTTC
.,TRBD1,TRBV29-1,TRBJ1-2,CSVGGQGTGYTF,TGCAGCGTTGGGGGACAGGGGACTGGCTACACCTTC
.,.,TRBV5-1,TRBJ2-7,CASSLAGSPTGGQYF,TGCGCCAGCAGCCTCGCGGGGAGTCCCACCGGCGGGCAGTACTTC
once,.,TRBV5-4,TRBJ2-5,CASGATGPQETQYF,TGTGCCAGCGGCGCCACAGGGCCCCAAGAGACCCAGTACTTC
few,TRBD2,TRBV7-2,TRBJ2-5,CASSLGLAGGRETQYF,TGTGCCAGCAGCCTGGGACTAGCGGGGGGTAGAGAGACCCAGTACTTC
once,TRBD1,TRBV6-5,TRBJ2-7,CASRDRTLWEQYF,TGTGCCAGCAGGGACAGGACACTCTGGGAGCAGTACTTC
many,TRBD1,TRBV15,TRBJ2-1,CATSSGTGSNEQFF,TGTGCCACCAGCTCTGGGACAGGGTCCAATGAGCAGTTCTTC
.,TRBD1,TRBV27,TRBJ2-5,CASREGASPDQETQYF,TGTGCCAGCAGAGAGGGGGCCAGTCCCGACCAAGAGACCCAGTACTTC
.,TRBD1,TRBV6-6,TRBJ2-2,CASSFDRAGELFF,TGTGCCAGCAGCTTTGACAGGGCCGGGGAGCTGTTTTTT
few,.,TRBV5-1,TRBJ2-7,CASSLMTESYEQYF,TGCGCCAGCAGCTTGATGACAGAGAGCTACGAGCAGTACTTC
.,TRBD1,TRBV30,TRBJ1-2,CAWSVLRTGVGYTF,TGTGCCTGGAGTGTACTCCGGACAGGGGTCGGCTACACCTTC
.,.,TRBV7-9,TRBJ1-2,CASSLGPARGGYTF,TGTGCCAGCAGCTTAGGTCCAGCCAGGGGTGGCTACACCTTC
.,TRBD2,TRBV7-2,TRBJ2-7,CASSLSGASYEQYF,TGTGCCAGCAGCCTTAGCGGGGCGAGCTACGAGCAGTACTTC
.,.,TRBV5-1,TRBJ1-1,CASNQNRVDTEAFF,TGCGCCAGCAACCAGAACAGGGTAGACACTGAAGCTTTCTTT
.,.,TRBV7-7,TRBJ2-3,CASSLEAADTQYF,TGTGCCAGCAGCTTAGAAGCCGCAGATACGCAGTATTTT
once,TRBD1,TRBV5-1,TRBJ1-4,CASSPSLDRGREKLFF,TGCGCCAGCAGCCCGTCCTTGGACAGGGGTCGTGAAAAACTGTTTTTT
.,TRBD1,TRBV27,TRBJ1-2,CASSWDRGIYGYTF,TGTGCCAGCAGTTGGGACAGGGGAATCTATGGCTACACCTTC
.,.,TRBV4-3,TRBJ1-2,CASSQEGTGSYTF,TGCGCCAGCAGCCAAGAAGGCACGGGGAGCTACACCTTC
.,.,TRBV28,TRBJ1-1,CASSLSLGRLTEAFF,TGTGCCAGCAGTTTAAGCCTGGGGCGGTTGACTGAAGCTTTCTTT
.,TRBD1,TRBV6-5,TRBJ1-1,CASSLQQTGVTEAFF,TGTGCCAGCAGCCTACAGCAAACAGGGGTCACTGAAGCTTTCTTT
.,TRBD2,TRBV27,TRBJ2-3,CASSLYQGSGGPRGEDTQYF,TGTGCCAGCAGTCTCTATCAAGGTAGCGGGGGACCTCGAGGGGAAGATACGCAGTATTTT